The 16 T cell receptor beta chains listed next were all sequenced from one sample in a study of vaccination effects on CD4 cells after COVID-19. Prior to sequencing, the ViraFEST assay stimulated PBMC with viral peptide pools, which expanded the antigen-specific CD4+ T cells. At the end of about ten days of culture, CD4+ T cells were isolated. Either the mRNA-1273 or the BNT162b2 vaccine was given to participants as two doses. Libraries were prepared by immunoSEQ multiplex PCR; TCRdb keeps only in-frame clonotypes and omits some of them. Altogether around 25,000 clones are present, roughly four fifths being singletons, with the ten largest covering approximately 5.1%. These receptors lack a known antigen. The material sequenced was CD4+ T cells from PBMCs cultured with SARS-CoV-2 spike peptides, taken after COVID-19 vaccination. The receptors stem from a human donor who received a COVID-19 vaccine. Some clones in this sample may be carry-over from other donors' samples.

This chain connects TRBV30 to TRBJ1-6, with D unresolved. Germline-derived CDR1 and CDR2 are GTSNPN and SVGIG (reference sequence). V was clipped by 2 bases and J by 6 bases, with 14 bases between them. The CDR3 runs 15 residues. In DNA, the CDR3 is TGTGCCTGGAGTCCCGCCGGATTTATTAATTCACCCCTCCACTTT. Protein sequence: CAWSPAGFINSPLHF. Full variable domain (remainder filled in from reference TRBV30 and TRBJ1-6): SQTIHQWPATLVQPVGSPLSLECTVEGTSNPNLYWYRQAAGRGLQLLFYSVGIGQISSEVPQNLSASRPQDRQFILSSKKLLLSDSGFYLCAWSPAGFINSPLHFGNGTRLTVT.

The chain joins TRBV7-3 to TRBJ2-3; TRBD2 matches 8 bases. V lost 4 bases, J lost 7 bases, and 10 bases stayed unmatched. The CDR3 runs to 15 residues. The V gene's germline CDR1 is SGHTA and CDR2 FQGTGA. The CDR3 sequence is CASSSSGGPMNTQYF. CDR3 coding DNA: TGTGCCAGCAGCTCCAGCGGGGGTCCTATGAATACGCAGTATTTT. The full variable domain, with the rest looked up from reference TRBV7-3 and TRBJ2-3, is GAGVSQTPSNKVTEKGKYVELRCDPISGHTALYWYRQSLGQGPEFLIYFQGTGAADDSGLPNDRFFAVRPEGSVSTLKIQRTERGDSAVYLCASSSSGGPMNTQYFGPGTRLTVL.

The chain recombines TRBV7-9 with TRBJ1-5, with 9 bases fitting TRBD1. V dropped 5 bases and J dropped 9; count of bases not matched to a gene: 8. This CDR3 contains 14 residues. CDR1 and CDR2 (germline): SEHNR, FQNEAQ (reference sequence). Written as DNA, the CDR3 is TGTGCCAGCAGCCCACCGGGACAGGGAGTGCCCCAGCATTTT. This codes for CASSPPGQGVPQHF.

This sequence joins TRBV7-2 and TRBJ1-4; D may be TRBD1 (5 bases). The germline V and J ends were trimmed by 4 bases and 0 bases, with 15 bases remaining between them. This CDR3 is 17 amino acids long. CDR1 is SGHTA, CDR2 FQGNSA, per germline. The CDR3 nucleotides are TGTGCCAGCAGCTCACGCCAGGGATTCGCAACTAATGAAAAACTGTTTTTT. This encodes CASSSRQGFATNEKLFF.

The chain joins TRBV3-1 (or the pseudogene TRBV3-2) to TRBJ2-5; possible D gene TRBD1, 5 bases. Germline V gene sequence: CDR1 LGHDT, CDR2 YNNKEL (reference sequence). With 1 base removed from V and 5 bases from J, the gap between germline ends came to 14 bases. There are 15 residues in the CDR3. The CDR3 DNA follows: TGTGCCAGCAGCCAAGGGATGGGGCCTGGGGAGACCCAGTACTTC. Amino acids: CASSQGMGPGETQYF.

The chain is built from TRBV6-5 and TRBJ2-7; the D call may be TRBD1 or TRBD2 (5 bases each). CDR3 length: 13 amino acids. V was clipped by 0 bases and J by 7 bases, with 10 bases between them. Germline V gene data show CDR1 as MNHEY and CDR2 as SVGAGI. CDR3 nucleotide sequence: TGTGCCAGCAGTTACTCGGGGACGGGGGAGCAGTACGTC. Translating it yields CASSYSGTGEQYV.

This chain uses TRBV24-1 with TRBJ1-1; 9 nucleotides line up with TRBD1. Per the germline V gene, CDR1 is KGHDR and CDR2 is SFDVKD. J was trimmed by 4 bases and V by 8 bases; bases with no gene match: 4. This CDR3 spans 13 amino acids. CDR3 in amino acids: CATTQTGGTEAFF. The CDR3 DNA reads as TGTGCCACCACCCAGACAGGGGGCACTGAAGCTTTCTTT.

The chain links TRBV6-5 to TRBJ1-1; 7 nucleotides align to TRBD1. J lost 5 bases, V lost 4 bases, and 4 bases had no gene match. Germline lookup yields CDR1 MNHEY and CDR2 SVGAGI. The CDR3 covers 13 residues. CDR3 sequence: CASSSPTGTEAFF. For the CDR3, the DNA is TGTGCCAGCAGTTCCCCGACAGGGACTGAAGCTTTCTTT.

CDR3 sequence (DNA): TGTGCCAGCAGTGATCTCGGACACCCGGCCGAAGAGACCCAGTACTTC. This sequence encodes CASSDLGHPAEETQYF. This chain links TRBV2 with TRBJ2-5; D possibly corresponds to TRBD1 (5 bases). Germline V gene sequence: CDR1 SNHLY, CDR2 FYNNEI. With 3 bases removed from V and 3 bases from J, the gap between germline ends came to 17 bases. The CDR3 length is 16 residues.

The chain recombines TRBV25-1 with TRBJ2-2; 8 nucleotides line up with TRBD2. V lost 3 bases to trimming and J lost 0 bases; unmatched junction nucleotides: 3. The length of the CDR3 is 16 residues. Looked up from germline, CDR1 is MGHDK and CDR2 is SYGVNS. The CDR3 bases are TGTGCCAGCAGTGATATCGGGGGGGCGAACACCGGGGAGCTGTTTTTT. Amino acid sequence: CASSDIGGANTGELFF.

In its sample, this clone was seen a few times. This chain links TRBV3-1 (or the pseudogene TRBV3-2) with TRBJ1-6, with no clear D. This CDR3 region has 13 residues. Looked up from germline, CDR1 is LGHDT and CDR2 is YNNKEL (reference sequence). V gave up 1 base and J gave up 10 bases, with 8 bases separating them. The CDR3: CASSQGWESPLHF. The CDR3 region has the DNA TGTGCCAGCAGCCAAGGGTGGGAATCACCCCTCCACTTT.

The chain joins TRBV7-9 to TRBJ1-5; no reliable D call. V shed 6 bases and J shed 6 bases, with 12 bases lying between them. The CDR3 consists of 13 residues. CDR1 and CDR2 (germline): SEHNR, FQNEAQ (reference sequence). The CDR3 is CASRRGSSQPQHF. As DNA, the CDR3 is TGTGCCAGCAGACGCGGTTCAAGTCAGCCCCAGCATTTT.

The V call is TRBV28, the J call TRBJ2-7, with D possibly matching TRBD1 (5 bases). This CDR3 is built from 12 residues. Germline V lookup: CDR1 MDHEN, CDR2 SYDVKM. Trimming pared 2 bases from V and 7 bases from J, leaving 9 bases between. The CDR3 DNA reads as TGTGCCAGCAGTTTAATGGGGCGAGAGCAGTACGTC. Translation gives CASSLMGREQYV.

This chain uses TRBV6-5 with TRBJ2-7, with 7 nucleotides matching TRBD2. Germline values: CDR1 MNHEY, CDR2 SVGAGI. Germline trimming cut 6 bases from V and 4 bases from J; bases unmatched to any gene: 6. The CDR3 runs to 13 residues. The CDR3 DNA follows: TGTGCCAGCAGCCGGGCGGGAGCTTACGAGCAGTACGTC. The encoded protein is CASSRAGAYEQYV.

This clone occurred once. The genes are TRBV5-5 and TRBJ1-3, with D perhaps matching TRBD1 (6 bases). The V end was cut by 2 bases, the J end by 6 bases, with 15 bases between. This CDR3 region has 15 residues. Germline V CDR1 and CDR2: SGHKS, YYEKEE (reference sequence). The CDR3 DNA is TGTGCCAGCAGCTTCAGTGGACAGACATTAAACACCATATATTTT. It encodes CASSFSGQTLNTIYF.

V is TRBV30 and J is TRBJ2-3; the D is unclear. Germline loops: CDR1 GTSNPN, CDR2 SVGIG (reference sequence). Trimming stripped 0 bases from V and 3 bases from J, with 10 bases between. This CDR3 comprises 14 residues. Here the CDR3 reads CAWSVLIGTDTQYF. The CDR3, as DNA: TGTGCCTGGAGTGTACTGATTGGGACAGATACGCAGTATTTT.